The next 25 T cell receptor beta chains were all read from a single sample in a study of CD8 T cells in ankylosing spondylitis. The study's findings and limits: Characteristic, it appeared, of ankylosing spondylitis blood was a TCR beta motif of eight highly homologous variants.

The antigens these receptors bind are not known. A single record per CDR3 protein comes from TCRdb applying MiXCR to the 5' RACE reads. This sample has about 480,000 distinct CDR3 sequences, with roughly 17% found just once. Sequencing was performed on blood, either unsorted or a sorted T cell fraction (not recorded which). All receptors come from a male donor with ankylosing spondylitis.

This clonotype has just a few counts. The DNA for the CDR3 is TGCGCCAGCAGCTTGGCGGGTGACAATAACGCCGGGGAGCTGTTTTTT. It yields the protein CASSLAGDNNAGELFF. J is TRBJ2-2 and V is TRBV5-1; no clear D gene. CDR1 is SGHRS, CDR2 YFSETQ, per germline. V lost 0 bases to trimming and J lost 6 bases, with 15 bases between them. This CDR3 has 16 amino acids.

This clonotype was observed a handful of times. The V gene is TRBV11-2, the J gene TRBJ2-1, with TRBD2 matching over 13 bases. Trimming at V came to 5 bases and at J to 8 bases, leaving 12 bases not matched to a gene. Germline CDR1 SGHAT, CDR2 FQNNGV. The CDR3 totals 17 residues. This chain's CDR3 is CASSRLRRTSGGHEQFF. CDR3 coding DNA: TGTGCCAGCAGCCGCCTTAGAAGGACTAGCGGGGGCCATGAGCAGTTCTTC.

The sample holds a few counts of this clonotype. V and J are TRBV7-9 and TRBJ2-2, with a tentative D call TRBD2 (5 bases). CDR1 and CDR2 from the germline V gene are SEHNR and FQNEAQ (reference sequence). Trimming removed 8 bases from V and 6 bases from J, with 7 bases in between. CDR3 length: 11 amino acids. The CDR3 here is CASQLAGELFF. CDR3 nucleotides: TGTGCCAGCCAACTAGCCGGGGAGCTGTTTTTT.

This clonotype turned up a few times. The genes are TRBV6-2 or TRBV6-3 and TRBJ2-3; a possible D gene is TRBD2 (6 bases). Germline CDR1 and CDR2: MNHEY and SVGEGT. This CDR3 spans 13 amino acids. V gave up 6 bases and J gave up 2 bases, with 9 bases separating them. CDR3 sequence: CASRGTPTDTQYF. The CDR3 nucleotides are TGTGCCAGCAGGGGGACTCCCACAGATACGCAGTATTTT.

There are many counts of this clonotype. The chain is built from TRBV5-7 and TRBJ1-5; D perhaps matches TRBD1 (5 bases). TRBV5-7 has ORF status, its function being uncertain. V shed 4 bases and J shed 3 bases, with 17 bases lying between them. This CDR3 is 16 amino acids long. CDR3 residues: CASSPMEGQVNQPQHF. CDR3 sequence (DNA): TGTGCCAGCAGCCCCATGGAGGGGCAAGTCAATCAGCCCCAGCATTTT.

DNA of the CDR3: TGTGCCAGCACAACCCAGGGGGGCGTCAATGAGCAGTTCTTC. Its protein is CASTTQGGVNEQFF. V gene TRBV18 combines with J gene TRBJ2-1, with D perhaps matching TRBD1 (7 bases). Between the trimmed V and J ends, which lost 8 bases and 6 bases, there was a span of 17 bases. This CDR3 region has 14 residues. Germline loops: CDR1 KGHSH, CDR2 LQKENI.

This rearrangement joins TRBV7-8 to TRBJ2-5; the D gene is possibly TRBD1 (5 bases). The CDR3 has 14 residues. Germline CDR1 and CDR2: SGHVS and FQNEAQ. Trimming cost V 3 bases and J 4 bases, with 12 bases left between them. In DNA form, the CDR3 reads TGTGCCAGCAGCTTGAGGCAGGGCGTAGAGACCCAGTACTTC. Translating it yields CASSLRQGVETQYF. The full variable domain, rest sourced from reference TRBV7-8 and TRBJ2-5, is GAGVSQSPRYKVAKRGQDVALRCDPISGHVSLFWYQQALGQGPEFLTYFQNEAQLDKSGLPSDRFFAERPEGSVSTLKIQRTQQEDSAVYLCASSLRQGVETQYFGPGTRLLVL.

The chain joins TRBV12-3 or TRBV12-4 to TRBJ2-7; 7 nucleotides agree with TRBD2. CDR3 length: 14 amino acids. V was pared by 3 bases and J by 2 bases, with 4 bases of the junction left unmatched. As DNA, the CDR3 is TGTGCCAGCAGTTTGGGGGAGGGGACCTACGAGCAGTACTTC. This encodes CASSLGEGTYEQYF.

This clonotype was observed a few times. DNA for the CDR3: TGTGCCAGCAGACCAGAGCAATTACAAGAGACCCAGTACTTC. This codes for CASRPEQLQETQYF. V gene TRBV6-2 or TRBV6-3 combines with J gene TRBJ2-5; D is ambiguous. This CDR3 contains 14 residues. Germline V gives CDR1 MNHEY, CDR2 SVGEGT. V dropped 6 bases and J dropped 2 bases, with 13 bases sitting between them.

This clonotype showed up many times. The gene calls are TRBV6-1 and TRBJ2-1; 10 bases are a match to TRBD1. V was clipped by 6 bases and J by 3 bases; unmatched bases: 20. This CDR3 has 20 residues. Germline lookup yields CDR1 MNHNS and CDR2 SASEGT. The CDR3, as DNA: TGTGCCAGCAGAGAATATGGTGGGGACAGGGGACTTTCAAACTACAATGAGCAGTTCTTC. Amino acids: CASREYGGDRGLSNYNEQFF.

This clonotype was picked up a small number of times. The chain has TRBV20-1 and TRBJ2-1; weak D call: TRBD1 (6 bases). CDR1 and CDR2 (germline): DFQATT, SNEGSKA (reference sequence). V shed 0 bases and J shed 4 bases, with 22 bases lying between them. This CDR3 comprises 18 residues. For the CDR3, the DNA is TGCAGTGCTAGAGACCCGGACAGCCGCATTCCCTTTTACAATGAGCAGTTCTTC. Translated: CSARDPDSRIPFYNEQFF.

This clonotype was detected a few times. The CDR3, as DNA: TGCGCCAGCAGCCCTGGACAGGGGGCGAACACCGGGGAGCTGTTTTTT. Translated: CASSPGQGANTGELFF. This chain connects TRBV4-1 to TRBJ2-2, with 10 bases fitting TRBD1. The CDR3 runs 16 residues. Germline loops: CDR1 MGHRA, CDR2 YSYEKL. V lost 4 bases, J lost 0 bases, and 2 bases stayed unmatched.

In its sample, this clonotype was seen a few times. The chain carries TRBV7-9 and TRBJ1-1; TRBD1 is a possible D gene (6 bases). This CDR3 spans 14 amino acids. Germline CDR1 reads SEHNR; CDR2 reads FQNEAQ (reference sequence). Trimming removed 4 bases at V and 0 bases at J, with 9 bases between. CDR3: CASSSTGMNTEAFF. For the CDR3, the DNA is TGTGCCAGCAGCTCGACAGGCATGAACACTGAAGCTTTCTTT.

This clonotype was found a few times. V usage is TRBV7-9 and J usage is TRBJ1-4, with 8 bases matching TRBD1. Losses at the gene ends were 5 bases for V and 5 bases for J; bases not matched to a gene: 1. The CDR3 runs to 13 residues. The germline V gene has CDR1 SEHNR and CDR2 FQNEAQ (reference sequence). The CDR3 is CASSRTGNEKLFF. The DNA of the CDR3 is TGTGCCAGCAGCCGGACAGGGAATGAAAAACTGTTTTTT.

This chain joins TRBV20-1 and TRBJ2-1, with D perhaps TRBD1 (5 bases). The CDR3 totals 14 residues. V lost 0 bases and J 2 bases, leaving 8 bases between the germline ends. Germline V CDR1 and CDR2: DFQATT, SNEGSKA (reference sequence). The CDR3 region is CSARDREAYNEQFF. CDR3 DNA sequence: TGCAGTGCTAGAGACAGGGAAGCCTACAATGAGCAGTTCTTC.

This rearrangement joins TRBV6-1 to TRBJ2-7; 7 nucleotides agree with TRBD2. Germline assignment: CDR1 MNHNS and CDR2 SASEGT. CDR3 length: 15 residues. The trim removed 2 bases at V and 0 bases at J, leaving 4 bases unmatched. CDR3 region: CASSEKAGFSYEQYF. The CDR3 nucleotides read TGTGCCAGCAGTGAAAAAGCGGGGTTCTCCTACGAGCAGTACTTC.

This clonotype has more than one count but fewer than ten. The CDR3 is CASIVQEDEKLFF. The CDR3 bases are TGTGCCAGCATAGTCCAGGAAGATGAAAAACTGTTTTTT. The chain carries TRBV2 and TRBJ1-4; no clear D gene. CDR3 length equals 13 residues. Trimming removed 7 bases at V and 6 bases at J, with 12 bases between. Germline CDR1 is SNHLY and CDR2 is FYNNEI.

The chain combines TRBV29-1 with TRBJ1-6; D not certain. CDR1 is SQVTM, CDR2 ANQGSEA, per germline. V gave up 7 bases and J gave up 3 bases, with 7 bases separating them. The CDR3 totals 12 residues. CDR3 residues: CSAGDYNSPLHF. Here the CDR3 DNA reads TGCAGCGCTGGAGACTATAATTCACCCCTCCACTTT.

This clonotype was counted a few times. The chain links TRBV5-5 to TRBJ1-6; 11 bases align to TRBD1. V was pared by 4 bases and J by 7 bases, with 4 bases of the junction left unmatched. The CDR3 covers 15 residues. Germline-derived CDR1 and CDR2 are SGHKS and YYEKEE (reference sequence). The CDR3 protein is CASSPGQGVNSPLHF. Written as DNA, the CDR3 is TGTGCCAGCAGCCCGGGACAGGGGGTAAATTCACCCCTCCACTTT.

This clonotype appeared many times. The rearrangement links TRBV7-9 to TRBJ2-3; D not certain. The CDR3 length is 12 residues. Germline loops: CDR1 SEHNR, CDR2 FQNEAQ (reference sequence). V lost 3 bases and J lost 6, with 7 bases in between. The DNA of the CDR3 is TGTGCCAGCAGCTTTTACGGTGATACGCAGTATTTT. Protein sequence: CASSFYGDTQYF.

There are a few counts of this clonotype. V gene TRBV10-3 combines with J gene TRBJ1-1, with unresolved D. Germline values: CDR1 ENHRY, CDR2 SYGVKD. This CDR3 is 15 amino acids long. The V end lost 6 bases, the J end lost 2 bases, and 16 bases lay between the germline ends. The chain's CDR3 is CAIREMGSANTEAFF. The CDR3 region has the DNA TGTGCCATCAGGGAGATGGGCAGTGCTAACACTGAAGCTTTCTTT.

This clonotype was seen a handful of times. This rearrangement joins TRBV20-1 to TRBJ1-4, with D possibly matching TRBD1 (5 bases). Trimming shortened V by 6 bases and J by 4 bases, and 18 bases separated the two germline ends. The germline V gene encodes CDR1 DFQATT and CDR2 SNEGSKA (reference sequence). This CDR3 region has 15 residues. CDR3 nucleotide sequence: TGCAGTGCCGCCCCCCGGGGGAGCCTTAATGAAAAACTGTTTTTT. Its protein is CSAAPRGSLNEKLFF.

This clonotype was seen more than once but under ten times. V gene TRBV5-1 combines with J gene TRBJ2-1; 9 bases map to TRBD2. CDR3 length equals 14 residues. Germline V gene data show CDR1 as SGHRS and CDR2 as YFSETQ. The trim removed 5 bases at V and 0 bases at J, leaving 0 bases unmatched. CDR3 in DNA: TGCGCCAGCAGGACTAGCGGCTCCTACAATGAGCAGTTCTTC. It is translated as CASRTSGSYNEQFF. The complete variable domain, with remaining parts taken from reference TRBV5-1 and TRBJ2-1, reads KAGVTQTPRYLIKTRGQQVTLSCSPISGHRSVSWYQQTPGQGLQFLFEYFSETQRNKGNFPGRFSGRQFSNSRSEMNVSTLELGDSALYLCASRTSGSYNEQFFGPGTRLTVL.

This clonotype showed up just a few times. The germline gene is not matched at one end of the junction; a read error may be the cause. The V and J genes are TRBV7-9 and TRBJ2-1; TRBD2 aligns across 7 bases. CDR1 and CDR2 (germline): SEHNR, FQNEAQ (reference sequence). This CDR3 region has 14 residues. CDR3 in DNA: TGTGCCAGCAGCCTAGCGGCCTCCTACAATGAGCAGTTCTTC. It codes for CASSLAASYNEQFF.

This chain connects TRBV6-1 to TRBJ2-7; D may match TRBD1 or TRBD2 (7 bases each). Germline CDR1 MNHNS, CDR2 SASEGT. The V end lost 6 bases, the J end lost 4 bases, and 13 bases lay between the germline ends. The CDR3 loop spans 13 amino acids. The CDR3 spells CASRRQGGYEQYF. The CDR3 bases are TGTGCCAGCAGGAGACAGGGAGGGTACGAGCAGTACTTC.